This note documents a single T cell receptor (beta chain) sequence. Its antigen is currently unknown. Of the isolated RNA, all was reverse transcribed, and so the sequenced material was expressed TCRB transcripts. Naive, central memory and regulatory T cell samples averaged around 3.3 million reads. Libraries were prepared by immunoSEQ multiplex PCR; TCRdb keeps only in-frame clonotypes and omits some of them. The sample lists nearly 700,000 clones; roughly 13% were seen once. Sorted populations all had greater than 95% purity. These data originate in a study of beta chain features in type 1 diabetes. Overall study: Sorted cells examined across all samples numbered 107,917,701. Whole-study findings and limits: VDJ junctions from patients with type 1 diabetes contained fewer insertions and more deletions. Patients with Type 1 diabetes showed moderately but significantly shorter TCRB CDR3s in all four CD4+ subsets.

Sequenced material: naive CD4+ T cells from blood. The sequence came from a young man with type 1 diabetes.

CDR3 amino acids: CASSEQGGLNTEAFF. The CDR3 coding sequence is TGTGCCAGCAGTGAGCAGGGGGGTCTTAACACTGAAGCTTTCTTT. The V gene is TRBV6-4, the J gene TRBJ1-1; 7 bases line up with TRBD1. From germline, CDR1 is MRHNA and CDR2 SNTAGT. With V trimmed by 3 bases and J by 2 bases, 6 bases remained unmatched. The CDR3 extends over 15 amino acids.